Listed below are T cell receptor beta chains from one sample, sequenced in a study of T cells after yellow fever vaccination. One entry per CDR3 protein, called by TCRdb with MiXCR from the 5' RACE reads. Of approximately 69,000 distinct CDR3 sequences in the sample, about 6% are singletons; the top ten hold more than 2%. The specimen was CD4+ T cells sorted from PBMCs, collected more than 13 days after the first yellow fever vaccination. These receptors all come from a man in his late teens or twenties who received the YFV17D yellow fever vaccine. CDR3s leave out the opening cysteine and the closing phenylalanine or tryptophan. Fields, in order: V gene, J gene, CDR3 protein.

>TRBV4-3|TRBJ2-6
ASSQVGSGANVLT
>TRBV5-1|TRBJ1-4
ASSLGLRDANEKLF
>TRBV7-8|TRBJ1-1
ASSLQGRIVAEAF
>TRBV20-1|TRBJ1-2
SVVTGPYGYT
>TRBV5-1|TRBJ2-1
ASSLAAAVREQF
>TRBV5-1|TRBJ1-1
ASSLVGGGTEAF
>TRBV7-3|TRBJ2-3
ASSLKVQPDTQY
>TRBV5-1|TRBJ2-1
ASSLTGNNEQF
>TRBV5-1|TRBJ2-6
ASSFGRAGPNVLT
>TRBV12-3/TRBV12-4|TRBJ1-3
ASSETVPGNTIY
>TRBV7-9|TRBJ1-3
ASSLGGSGAPGNTIY
>TRBV5-5|TRBJ2-5
ASSTNLQGNQETQY
>TRBV7-2|TRBJ1-3
ASRSSSGNTIY
>TRBV5-1|TRBJ1-1
ASYVNLGGNTEAF
>TRBV5-1|TRBJ2-6
ASRVLSGANVLT
>TRBV7-3|TRBJ1-1
ASSREPGRSSSNTEAF
>TRBV4-3|TRBJ1-2
ASSQATNEGVLTYYGYT
>TRBV12-3/TRBV12-4|TRBJ1-6
ASSLEGPDNSPLH
>TRBV20-1|TRBJ1-4
SAKNRGNEKLF
>TRBV6-1|TRBJ1-2
ASSLSQGYGYT
>TRBV18|TRBJ1-6
ASSQHGVENSPLH
>TRBV1|TRBJ2-3
TSSVGTSGGQTDTQY
>TRBV6-2/TRBV6-3|TRBJ1-1
ASSPYRQGGNTEAF
>TRBV7-2|TRBJ2-1
ASSLVRLNNEQF
>TRBV20-1|TRBJ2-7
SATGLPYEQY
>TRBV5-1|TRBJ2-3
ASSSQTLTDTQY
>TRBV4-3|TRBJ1-1
ASSQDTDNSEAF
>TRBV5-1|TRBJ2-4
ASSPRGRAAKNIQY
>TRBV20-1|TRBJ2-6
SALKSGANVLT
>TRBV18|TRBJ1-5
ASSLENRGQQPQH
>TRBV24-1|TRBJ2-3
ATSDSQTSTDTQY
>TRBV29-1|TRBJ2-3
SVEDQERAWDTQY
>TRBV7-9|TRBJ2-1
ASSLGDEQF
>TRBV4-3|TRBJ1-1
ASSQVSRQPNTEAF
>TRBV5-1|TRBJ2-2
ASSFLQLNTGELF
>TRBV25-1|TRBJ1-2
ASSVGGGPLPYT
>TRBV29-1|TRBJ2-2
SVEGGTGELF
>TRBV7-3|TRBJ2-2
ASSLQGAQAGELF
>TRBV30|TRBJ2-3
AWSYTDTQY
>TRBV5-4|TRBJ2-2
ASSGGLWTGELF
>TRBV20-1|TRBJ1-4
SASWGSNDEKLF
>TRBV18|TRBJ1-2
ASSPSTGFCT
>TRBV30|TRBJ1-4
AWSVGDSNEKLF
>TRBV7-2|TRBJ2-3
ASSRRGGAWADTQY
>TRBV20-1|TRBJ2-4
SAHLYNIQY
>TRBV12-3/TRBV12-4|TRBJ2-2
ASRSGTVNTGELF
>TRBV7-6|TRBJ1-6
ASSLLGRRSSYNSPLH
>TRBV4-1|TRBJ1-5
ASSQGKDPNQPQH
>TRBV5-1|TRBJ2-5
ASSLGLVAADQETQY
>TRBV9|TRBJ1-3
ASSIRTGTSGNTIY
>TRBV7-9|TRBJ1-3
ASSFDRVLSGNTIY